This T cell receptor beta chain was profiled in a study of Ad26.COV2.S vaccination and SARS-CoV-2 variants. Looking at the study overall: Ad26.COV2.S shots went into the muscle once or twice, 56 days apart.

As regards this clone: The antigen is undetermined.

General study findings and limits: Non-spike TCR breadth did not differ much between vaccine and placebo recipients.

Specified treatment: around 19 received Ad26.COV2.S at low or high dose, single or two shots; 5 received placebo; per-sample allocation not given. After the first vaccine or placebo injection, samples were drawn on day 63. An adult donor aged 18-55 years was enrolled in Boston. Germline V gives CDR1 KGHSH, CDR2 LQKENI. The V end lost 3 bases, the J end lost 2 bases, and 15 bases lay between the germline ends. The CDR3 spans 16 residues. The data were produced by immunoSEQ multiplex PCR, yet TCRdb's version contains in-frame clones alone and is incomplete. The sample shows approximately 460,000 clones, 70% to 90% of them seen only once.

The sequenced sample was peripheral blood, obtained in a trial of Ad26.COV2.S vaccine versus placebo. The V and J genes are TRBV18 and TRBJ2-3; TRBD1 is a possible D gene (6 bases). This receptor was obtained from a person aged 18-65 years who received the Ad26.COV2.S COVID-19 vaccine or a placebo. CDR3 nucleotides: TGTGCCAGCTCACCCCAACAGGGATTTCTCACAGATACGCAGTATTTT. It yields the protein CASSPQQGFLTDTQYF.